This T cell receptor (beta chain) was sequenced for a study of OX40 agonist ivuxolimab in advanced cancers. Whole-study findings and limits: On average, CD8+ T cells showed a greater number of expanded clones than CD4+. Antigen targets of the expanded peripheral T cells went undetermined.

Points on this clone: As yet, its antigen is unknown.

Per germline, CDR1 LNHDA and CDR2 SQIVND (reference sequence). The trim removed 1 base at V and 1 base at J, leaving 0 bases unmatched. This CDR3 contains 15 residues. Assay used: immunoSEQ multiplex PCR; TCRdb lists only in-frame clones, some missing. The data contain tens of thousands of clones, 80% to 95% of them singletons. This material consisted of CD4+ or CD8+ T cells sorted from blood, taken in a trial of the OX40 agonist ivuxolimab. This sequence originates from an adult with an advanced solid tumor such as melanoma, head and neck, liver or kidney cancer. The chain uses TRBV19 and TRBJ2-2; 7 positions agree with TRBD2. CDR3 nucleotides: TGTGCCAGTAGTATAGTAGCGGGGAACACCGGGGAGCTGTTTTTT. This translates into CASSIVAGNTGELFF. Drawing the rest from reference TRBV19 and TRBJ2-2, the complete variable domain is DGGITQSPKYLFRKEGQNVTLSCEQNLNHDAMYWYRQDPGQGLRLIYYSQIVNDFQKGDIAEGYSVSREKKESFPLTVTSAQKNPTAFYLCASSIVAGNTGELFFGEGSRLTVL.